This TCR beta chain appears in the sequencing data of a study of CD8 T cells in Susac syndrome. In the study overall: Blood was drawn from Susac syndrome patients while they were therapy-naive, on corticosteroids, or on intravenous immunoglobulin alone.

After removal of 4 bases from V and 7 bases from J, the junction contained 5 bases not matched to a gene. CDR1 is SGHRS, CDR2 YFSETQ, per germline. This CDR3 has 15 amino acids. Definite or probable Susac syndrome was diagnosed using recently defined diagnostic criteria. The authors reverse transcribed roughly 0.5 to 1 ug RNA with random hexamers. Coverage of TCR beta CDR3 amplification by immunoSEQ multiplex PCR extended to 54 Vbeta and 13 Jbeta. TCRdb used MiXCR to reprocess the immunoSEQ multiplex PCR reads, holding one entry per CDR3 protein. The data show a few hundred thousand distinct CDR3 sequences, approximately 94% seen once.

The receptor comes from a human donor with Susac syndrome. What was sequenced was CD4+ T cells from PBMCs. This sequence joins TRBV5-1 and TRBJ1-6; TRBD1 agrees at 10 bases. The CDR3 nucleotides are TGCGCCAGCAGCCAGGGGGGACAGGGGAATTCACCCCTCCACTTT. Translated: CASSQGGQGNSPLHF.